This T cell receptor beta chain is from a study of fetal regulatory T cell absence and autoimmunity (TCRdb year 2017). About the full investigation: The IPEX patients showed exocrine pancreas autoimmunity in the absence of clinical diabetes.

On the immunoSEQ human TCRbeta survey platform, a two-step multiplex PCR amplified and barcoded the TCRbeta CDR3 regions. Libraries were sequenced on Illumina instruments, and IgH from the same samples was sequenced in parallel. Per the source publication's procedure: To remove PCR and sequencing errors, raw reads were filtered against IMGT V, D, J definitions and grouped with a nearest-neighbor algorithm. Clones were defined as identical nucleotide sequences, and differential abundance between tissues was assessed by per-clone Fisher exact tests with a pFDR threshold of p<0.01. Clones with frequencies too low for statistical inference were excluded by a minimum inclusion filter of 10 in either sample. The immunoSEQ Analyzer was used for pairwise clonal comparisons, while IMGT tools were used to assess gene family usage. The table comes from immuneACCESS by way of TCRdb, which keeps in-frame sequences with V and J called. Part of the clones is missing from these tables; in studies checked, under half for an unresolved V gene and the rest for unknown reasons. The V and J calls and clone size come from that table; D and trimming were worked out from the DNA. Counted in this sample were 95,000 to 100,000 clones; about 78% of them appeared once. Approximately 1.9% of the sample is taken by the ten largest.

For this clone: Its antigen has not been determined. No quality values exist for individual bases; no much larger clone is one base distant.

What the research found in general, with its limitations: TRB gene family usage was found to be broadly similar between cord blood and pancreas and to resemble published neonatal and adult repertoires. Compared with cord blood, the pancreas TCR compartment showed significant oligoclonal enrichment, and some top clones were enriched more than 100-fold. The oligoclonal enrichment was interpreted as supporting antigen-driven autoimmunity in the pancreas before birth in IPEX syndrome.

For repertoire sequencing, genomic DNA was processed from frozen pancreas tissue. The DNeasy Blood and Tissue Kit was used to extract roughly 1.9-3.4 ug of genomic DNA from umbilical cord blood or frozen pancreas. This sequence was found in a male donor with IPEX syndrome. Specimen: pancreas tissue.

The CDR3 in this case is CASSLGGLAGGDTQYF. The DNA sequence follows: TGCGCCAGCAGCTTGGGAGGACTAGCGGGAGGGGATACGCAGTATTTT. Recombination joined TRBV5-1 with TRBJ2-3, and TRBD2 matches 15 of the central bases. The CDR3 contains 16 residues, cysteine and phenylalanine counted. Kept here is only the CDR3 DNA, which spans 48 bases and is read in frame from base 1. Trimming removed 0 bases from V and 6 bases from J; the gene matches leave 2 bases unexplained. Sequences SGHRS (CDR1) and YFSETQ (CDR2) are obtained from the germline V gene. Supplemented by the reference TRBV5-1 and TRBJ2-3 proteins around the CDR3, the complete variable domain is KAGVTQTPRYLIKTRGQQVTLSCSPISGHRSVSWYQQTPGQGLQFLFEYFSETQRNKGNFPGRFSGRQFSNSRSEMNVSTLELGDSALYLCASSLGGLAGGDTQYFGPGTRLTVL.